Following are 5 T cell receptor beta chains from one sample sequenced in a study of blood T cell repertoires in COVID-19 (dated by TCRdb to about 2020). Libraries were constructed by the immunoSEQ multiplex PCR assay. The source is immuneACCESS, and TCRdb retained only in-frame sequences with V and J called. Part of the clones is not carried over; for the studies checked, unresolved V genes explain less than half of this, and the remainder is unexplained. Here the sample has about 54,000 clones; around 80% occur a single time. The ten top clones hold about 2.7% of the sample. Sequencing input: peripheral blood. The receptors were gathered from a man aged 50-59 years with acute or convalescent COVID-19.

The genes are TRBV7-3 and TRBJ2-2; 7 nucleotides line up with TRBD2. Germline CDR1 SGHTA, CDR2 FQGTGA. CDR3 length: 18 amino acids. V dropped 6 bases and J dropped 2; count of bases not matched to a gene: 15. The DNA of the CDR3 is TGTGCCAGCAGTCCCCCCCAGGCAGGGAGGGCCAACACCGGGGAGCTGTTTTTT. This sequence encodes CASSPPQAGRANTGELFF.

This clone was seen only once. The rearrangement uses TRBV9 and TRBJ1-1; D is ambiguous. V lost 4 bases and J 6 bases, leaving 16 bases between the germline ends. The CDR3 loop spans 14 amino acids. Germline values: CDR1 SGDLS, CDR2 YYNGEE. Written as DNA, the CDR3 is TGTGCCAGCAGCCTATTCGCCACCGGGGCTGAAGCTTTCTTT. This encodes CASSLFATGAEAFF.

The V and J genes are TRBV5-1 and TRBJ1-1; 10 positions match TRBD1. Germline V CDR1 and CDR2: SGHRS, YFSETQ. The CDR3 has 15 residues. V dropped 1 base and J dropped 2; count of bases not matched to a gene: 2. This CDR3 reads CASSLRTGGNTEAFF. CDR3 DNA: TGCGCCAGCAGCTTGAGGACAGGGGGTAACACTGAAGCTTTCTTT.

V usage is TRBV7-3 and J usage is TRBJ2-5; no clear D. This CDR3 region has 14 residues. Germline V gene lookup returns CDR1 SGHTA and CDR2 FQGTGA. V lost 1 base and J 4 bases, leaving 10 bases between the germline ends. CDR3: CASSLSGRGETQYF. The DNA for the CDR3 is TGTGCCAGCAGCTTAAGCGGTAGAGGAGAGACCCAGTACTTC.

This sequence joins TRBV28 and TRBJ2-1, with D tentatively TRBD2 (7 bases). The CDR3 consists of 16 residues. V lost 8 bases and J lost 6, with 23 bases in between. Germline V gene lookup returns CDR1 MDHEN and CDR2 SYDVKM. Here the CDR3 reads CASHEEGEGLSNEQFF. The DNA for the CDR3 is TGTGCCAGCCACGAGGAGGGGGAGGGACTTTCCAATGAGCAGTTCTTC.